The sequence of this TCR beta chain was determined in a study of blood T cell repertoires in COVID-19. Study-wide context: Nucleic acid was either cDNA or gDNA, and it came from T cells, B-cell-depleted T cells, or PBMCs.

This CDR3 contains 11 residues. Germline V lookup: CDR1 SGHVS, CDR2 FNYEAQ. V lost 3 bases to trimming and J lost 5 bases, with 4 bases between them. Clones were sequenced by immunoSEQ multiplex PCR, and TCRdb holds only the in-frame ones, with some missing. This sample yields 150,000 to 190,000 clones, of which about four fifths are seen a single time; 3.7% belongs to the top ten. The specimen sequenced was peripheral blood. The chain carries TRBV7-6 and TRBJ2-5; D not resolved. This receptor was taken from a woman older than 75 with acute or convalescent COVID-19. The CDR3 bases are TGTGCCAGCAGCTTCTCCGAGACCCAGTACTTC. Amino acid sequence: CASSFSETQYF.